The rows below give T cell receptor beta chains drawn from one sample of a study of cytomegalovirus exposure and HLA in healthy donors. Sequencing was performed with immunoSEQ multiplex PCR; in TCRdb, only in-frame clones are kept and a portion is missing. The data hold some 220,000 clones, with 75% to 85% observed a single time. Material: PBMCs. Receptors originate from an older woman in good health and CMV-seropositive. CDR3s include the opening cysteine and the closing phenylalanine or tryptophan. A D gene is named only where the DNA matches it firmly. Clone sizes are given selectively: once, few, many, or a class where the clone is expanded.

TRBV7-8	-	TRBJ2-3	-	CASSLAQGSMTDTQYF	TGTGCCAGCAGCTTAGCGCAGGGGAGTATGACAGATACGCAGTATTTT
TRBV19	-	TRBJ1-2	-	CASSAGESYGYTF	TGTGCCAGTAGTGCAGGGGAGAGCTATGGCTACACCTTC
TRBV7-2	-	TRBJ1-5	TRBD1	CASSRGTGRDQPQHF	TGTGCCAGCAGCAGAGGGACAGGGAGGGATCAGCCCCAGCATTTT
TRBV5-6	few	TRBJ2-3	-	CASSKSQATDTQYF	TGTGCCAGCAGCAAGAGCCAGGCCACAGATACGCAGTATTTT
TRBV28	-	TRBJ2-7	TRBD1	CASSSGQGGEQYF	TGTGCCAGCAGTTCAGGACAGGGAGGAGAGCAGTACTTC
TRBV7-6	few	TRBJ1-1	-	CASSLQVNTEAFF	TGTGCCAGCAGCTTACAGGTGAACACTGAAGCTTTCTTT
TRBV6-5	-	TRBJ1-2	TRBD1	CASRTAQGAYGYTF	TGTGCCAGCCGAACTGCTCAGGGGGCGTATGGCTACACCTTC
TRBV5-1	-	TRBJ2-3	TRBD1	CASSLAGGQGTDTQYF	TGCGCCAGCAGCTTGGCCGGTGGACAGGGCACAGATACGCAGTATTTT
TRBV11-3	-	TRBJ2-7	-	CASSLGGSSYEQYF	TGTGCCAGCAGCTTAGGGGGCAGCTCCTACGAGCAGTACTTC
TRBV29-1	-	TRBJ1-5	-	CSVRDGGEQPQHF	TGCAGCGTCCGAGATGGGGGGGAACAGCCCCAGCATTTT
TRBV15	-	TRBJ2-5	TRBD1	CATSSFQGAGETQYF	TGTGCCACCAGCAGTTTCCAGGGGGCAGGAGAGACCCAGTACTTC
TRBV1	-	TRBJ2-2	-	CAGGARFTGELFF	TGCGCGGGGGGGGCCCGGTTCACCGGGGAGCTGTTTTTT
TRBV2	-	TRBJ2-5	TRBD2	CASRGLAGGYGETQYF	TGTGCCAGCAGGGGACTAGCGGGAGGGTACGGAGAGACCCAGTACTTC
TRBV28	few	TRBJ1-5	TRBD1	CASYGQGYQPQHF	TGTGCCAGCTACGGACAGGGTTATCAGCCCCAGCATTTT
TRBV5-1	-	TRBJ1-4	-	CASSLDGEENEKLFF	TGCGCCAGCAGCTTGGATGGGGAGGAGAATGAAAAACTGTTTTTT
TRBV9	-	TRBJ2-5	TRBD2	CASSVGGGQETQYF	TGTGCCAGCAGCGTAGGCGGGGGGCAAGAGACCCAGTACTTC
TRBV5-6	-	TRBJ2-1	TRBD1	CASSRPGQGANEQFF	TGTGCCAGCAGCCGCCCGGGACAGGGTGCCAATGAGCAGTTCTTC
TRBV2	-	TRBJ2-1	TRBD2	CASIPGLAGGTQFF	TGTGCCAGCATTCCGGGACTAGCGGGGGGTACGCAGTTCTTC
TRBV25-1	-	TRBJ1-3	-	CASSEWGGAMTGNTIYF	TGTGCCAGCAGTGAATGGGGAGGGGCGATGACTGGAAACACCATATATTTT
TRBV4-2	few	TRBJ2-7	-	CASSQAPNGRTVHYEQYF	TGTGCCAGCAGCCAAGCTCCCAATGGGCGGACTGTTCACTACGAGCAGTACTTC
TRBV28	-	TRBJ2-2	TRBD2	CASSFPGGVNTGELFF	TGTGCCAGCAGTTTCCCCGGGGGGGTGAACACCGGGGAGCTGTTTTTT
TRBV5-6	-	TRBJ1-4	TRBD1	CASSADRGLATNEKLFF	TGTGCCAGCAGCGCCGACAGGGGATTAGCAACTAATGAAAAACTGTTTTTT
TRBV7-2	-	TRBJ1-2	TRBD1	CASRRTQGANGYTF	TGTGCCAGCAGACGTACACAGGGGGCTAATGGCTACACCTTC
TRBV15	-	TRBJ2-5	TRBD2	CATSRHQNAAGVRETQYF	TGTGCCACCAGCAGACATCAAAACGCAGCGGGAGTTAGAGAGACCCAGTACTTC
TRBV18	-	TRBJ2-7	-	CASSPLATYEQYF	TGTGCCAGCTCACCTCTAGCTACCTACGAGCAGTACTTC
TRBV5-4	-	TRBJ1-5	TRBD1	CASSAGTGNQPQHF	TGTGCCAGCAGCGCAGGGACAGGTAATCAGCCCCAGCATTTT
TRBV10-3	-	TRBJ1-6	-	CAISAAGNSPLHF	TGTGCCATCAGTGCCGCAGGGAATTCACCCCTCCACTTT